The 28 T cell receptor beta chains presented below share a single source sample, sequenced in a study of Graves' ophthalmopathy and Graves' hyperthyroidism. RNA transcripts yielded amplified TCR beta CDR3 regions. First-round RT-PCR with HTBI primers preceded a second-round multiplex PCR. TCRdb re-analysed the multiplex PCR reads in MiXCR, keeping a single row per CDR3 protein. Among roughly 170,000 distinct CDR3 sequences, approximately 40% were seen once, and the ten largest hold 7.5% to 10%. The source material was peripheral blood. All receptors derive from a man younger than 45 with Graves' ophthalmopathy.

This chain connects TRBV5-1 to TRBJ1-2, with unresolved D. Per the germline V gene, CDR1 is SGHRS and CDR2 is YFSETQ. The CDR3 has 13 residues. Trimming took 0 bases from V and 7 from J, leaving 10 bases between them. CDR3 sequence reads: CASSLEGLSGYTF. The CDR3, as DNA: TGCGCCAGCAGCTTGGAAGGGCTCAGTGGCTACACCTTC.

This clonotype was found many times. The CDR3 loop reads CASSGGLAGPNTGELFF. The CDR3 DNA sequence: TGCGCCAGCAGCGGGGGACTAGCGGGACCAAACACCGGGGAGCTGTTTTTT. This chain uses TRBV5-1 with TRBJ2-2; 13 bases are shared with TRBD2. Germline V gene sequence: CDR1 SGHRS, CDR2 YFSETQ. The CDR3 loop spans 17 amino acids. V lost 4 bases to trimming and J lost 2 bases; unmatched junction nucleotides: 5.

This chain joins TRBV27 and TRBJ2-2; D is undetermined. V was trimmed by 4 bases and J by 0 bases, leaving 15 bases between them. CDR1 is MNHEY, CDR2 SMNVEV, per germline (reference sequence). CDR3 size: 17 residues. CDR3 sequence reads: CASSYHPTGANTGELFF. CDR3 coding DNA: TGTGCCAGCAGTTACCACCCCACGGGCGCGAACACCGGGGAGCTGTTTTTT.

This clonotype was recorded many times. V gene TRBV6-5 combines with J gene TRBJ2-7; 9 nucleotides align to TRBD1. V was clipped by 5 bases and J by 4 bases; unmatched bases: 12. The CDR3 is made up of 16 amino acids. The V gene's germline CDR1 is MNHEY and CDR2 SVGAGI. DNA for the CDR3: TGTGCCAGCAGTCATATCTTCGGGACAGGGTCATACGAGCAGTACTTC. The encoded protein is CASSHIFGTGSYEQYF.

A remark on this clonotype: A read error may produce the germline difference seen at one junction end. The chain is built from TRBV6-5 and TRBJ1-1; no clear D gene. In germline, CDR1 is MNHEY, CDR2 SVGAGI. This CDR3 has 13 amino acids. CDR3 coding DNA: TGTTCCAGCAGTTATCGGGTTGACACTGAAGCTTTCTTT. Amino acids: CSSSYRVDTEAFF.

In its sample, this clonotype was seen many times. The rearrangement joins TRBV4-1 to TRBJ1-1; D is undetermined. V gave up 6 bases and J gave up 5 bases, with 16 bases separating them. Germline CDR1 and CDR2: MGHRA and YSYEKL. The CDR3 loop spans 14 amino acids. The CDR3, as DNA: TGCGCCAGCAGGACCGCCTTGCCGGGGACTGAAGCTTTCTTT. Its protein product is CASRTALPGTEAFF.

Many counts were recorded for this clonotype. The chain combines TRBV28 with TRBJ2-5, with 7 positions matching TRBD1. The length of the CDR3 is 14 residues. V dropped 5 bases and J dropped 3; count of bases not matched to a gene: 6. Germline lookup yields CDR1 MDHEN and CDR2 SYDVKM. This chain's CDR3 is CASSPVDRKETQYF. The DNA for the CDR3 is TGTGCCAGCAGTCCCGTGGACAGGAAAGAGACCCAGTACTTC.

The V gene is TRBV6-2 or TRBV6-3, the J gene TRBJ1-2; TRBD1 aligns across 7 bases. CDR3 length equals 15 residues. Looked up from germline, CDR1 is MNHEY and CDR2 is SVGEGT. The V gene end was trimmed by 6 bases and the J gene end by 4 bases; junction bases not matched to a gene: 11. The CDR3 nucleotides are TGTGCCAGCAGACGCCGGGACAGCCTACTCTATGGCTACACCTTC. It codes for CASRRRDSLLYGYTF.

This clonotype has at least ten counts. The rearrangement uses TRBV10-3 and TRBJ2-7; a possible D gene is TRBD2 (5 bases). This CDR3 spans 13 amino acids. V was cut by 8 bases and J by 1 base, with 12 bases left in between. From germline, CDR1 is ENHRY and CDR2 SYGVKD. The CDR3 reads CAISPGLSYEQYF. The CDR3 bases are TGTGCCATCTCCCCGGGATTATCCTACGAGCAGTACTTC.

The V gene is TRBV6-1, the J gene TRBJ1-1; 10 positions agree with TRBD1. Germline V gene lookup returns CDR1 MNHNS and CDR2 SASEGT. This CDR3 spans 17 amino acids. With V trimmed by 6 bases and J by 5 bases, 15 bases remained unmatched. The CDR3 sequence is CASRKTGGDGSRTEAFF. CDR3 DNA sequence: TGTGCCAGCAGGAAGACAGGGGGCGACGGTAGTAGAACTGAAGCTTTCTTT.

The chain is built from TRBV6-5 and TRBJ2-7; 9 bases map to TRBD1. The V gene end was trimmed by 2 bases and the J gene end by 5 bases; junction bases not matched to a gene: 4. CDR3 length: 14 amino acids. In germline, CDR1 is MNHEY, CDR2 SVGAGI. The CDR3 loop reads CASSYNRGRHEQYF. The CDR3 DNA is TGTGCCAGCAGTTACAACAGGGGGCGCCACGAGCAGTACTTC.

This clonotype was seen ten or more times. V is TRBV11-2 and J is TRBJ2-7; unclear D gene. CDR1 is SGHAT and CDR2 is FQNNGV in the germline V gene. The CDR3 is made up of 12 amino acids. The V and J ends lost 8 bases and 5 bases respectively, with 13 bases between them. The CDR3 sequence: CASAMAENEQYF. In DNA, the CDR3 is TGTGCCAGCGCTATGGCGGAGAACGAGCAGTACTTC. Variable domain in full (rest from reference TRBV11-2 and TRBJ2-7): EAGVAQSPRYKIIEKRQSVAFWCNPISGHATLYWYQQILGQGPKLLIQFQNNGVVDDSQLPKDRFSAERLKGVDSTLKIQPAKLEDSAVYLCASAMAENEQYFGPGTRLTVT.

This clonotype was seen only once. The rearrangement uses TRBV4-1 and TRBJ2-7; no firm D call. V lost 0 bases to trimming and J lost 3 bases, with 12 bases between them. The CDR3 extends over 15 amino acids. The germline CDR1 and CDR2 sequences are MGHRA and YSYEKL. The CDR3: CASSQDGTSFYEQYF. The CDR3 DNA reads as TGCGCCAGCAGCCAAGACGGCACCTCTTTCTACGAGCAGTACTTC.

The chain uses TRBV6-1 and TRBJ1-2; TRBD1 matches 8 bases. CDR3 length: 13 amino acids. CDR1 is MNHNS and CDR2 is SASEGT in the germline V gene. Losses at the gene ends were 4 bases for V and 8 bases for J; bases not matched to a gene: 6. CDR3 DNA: TGTGCCAGCAGTGGAAAGACAGGGGACGGCTACACCTTC. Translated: CASSGKTGDGYTF.

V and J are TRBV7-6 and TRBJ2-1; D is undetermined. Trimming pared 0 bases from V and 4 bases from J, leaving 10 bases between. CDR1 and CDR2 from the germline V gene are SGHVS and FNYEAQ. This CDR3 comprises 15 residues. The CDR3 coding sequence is TGTGCCAGCAGCTTAGCGGGCACTCCGTACAATGAGCAGTTCTTC. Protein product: CASSLAGTPYNEQFF.

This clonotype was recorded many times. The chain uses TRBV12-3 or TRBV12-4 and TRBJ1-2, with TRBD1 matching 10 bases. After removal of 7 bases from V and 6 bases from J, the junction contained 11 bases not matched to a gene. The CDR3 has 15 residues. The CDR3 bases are TGTGCCAGCAATCCTGGGACAGGGGCAAACCATGGCTACACCTTC. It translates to CASNPGTGANHGYTF.

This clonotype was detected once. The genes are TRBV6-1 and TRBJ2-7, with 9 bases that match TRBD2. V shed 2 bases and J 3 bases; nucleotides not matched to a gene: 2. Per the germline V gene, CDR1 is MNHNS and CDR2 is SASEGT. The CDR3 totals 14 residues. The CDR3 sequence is CASSEIAGDYEQYF. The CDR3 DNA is TGTGCCAGCAGTGAAATAGCGGGGGACTACGAGCAGTACTTC.

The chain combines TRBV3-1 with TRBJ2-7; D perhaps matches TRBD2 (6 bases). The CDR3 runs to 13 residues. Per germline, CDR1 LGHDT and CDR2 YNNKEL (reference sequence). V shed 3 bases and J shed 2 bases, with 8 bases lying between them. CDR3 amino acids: CASSHGTAYEQYF. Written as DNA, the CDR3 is TGTGCCAGCAGCCACGGGACTGCCTACGAGCAGTACTTC.

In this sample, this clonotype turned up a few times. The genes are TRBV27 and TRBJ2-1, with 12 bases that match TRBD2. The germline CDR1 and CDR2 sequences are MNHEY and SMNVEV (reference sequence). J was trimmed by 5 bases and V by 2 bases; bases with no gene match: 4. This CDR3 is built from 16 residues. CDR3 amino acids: CASSLLPSGGDNEQFF. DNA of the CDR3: TGTGCCAGCAGTTTACTCCCTAGCGGGGGGGACAATGAGCAGTTCTTC.

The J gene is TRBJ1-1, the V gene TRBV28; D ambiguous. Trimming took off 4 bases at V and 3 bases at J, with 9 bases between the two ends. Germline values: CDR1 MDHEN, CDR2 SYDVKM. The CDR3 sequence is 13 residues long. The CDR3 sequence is CASSYGFHTEAFF. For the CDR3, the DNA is TGTGCCAGCAGTTACGGGTTCCACACTGAAGCTTTCTTT.

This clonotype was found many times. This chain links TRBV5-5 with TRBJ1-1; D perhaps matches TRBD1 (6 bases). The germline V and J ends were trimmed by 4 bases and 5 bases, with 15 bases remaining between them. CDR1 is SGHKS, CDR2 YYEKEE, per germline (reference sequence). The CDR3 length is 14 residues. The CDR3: CASSQGPRGTEAFF. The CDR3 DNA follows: TGTGCCAGCAGCCAGGGGCCTAGGGGGACTGAAGCTTTCTTT.

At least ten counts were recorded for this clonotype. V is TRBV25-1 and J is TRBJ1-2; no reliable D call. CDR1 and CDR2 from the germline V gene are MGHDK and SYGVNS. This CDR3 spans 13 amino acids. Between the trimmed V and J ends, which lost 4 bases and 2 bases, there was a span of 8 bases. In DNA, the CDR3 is TGTGCCAGCAGTGTTAATAGGAACTATGGCTACACCTTC. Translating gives CASSVNRNYGYTF.

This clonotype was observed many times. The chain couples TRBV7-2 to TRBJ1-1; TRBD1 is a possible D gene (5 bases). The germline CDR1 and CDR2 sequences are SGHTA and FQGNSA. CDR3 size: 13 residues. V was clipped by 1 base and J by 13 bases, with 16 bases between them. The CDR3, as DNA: TGTGCCAGCAGCTTAGGGCCCACCCGGGGGGTTTTCTTT. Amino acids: CASSLGPTRGVFF. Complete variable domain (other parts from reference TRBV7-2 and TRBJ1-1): GAGVSQSPSNKVTEKGKDVELRCDPISGHTALYWYRQSLGQGLEFLIYFQGNSAPDKSGLPSDRFSAERTGGSVSTLTIQRTQQEDSAVYLCASSLGPTRGVFFGQGTRLTVV.

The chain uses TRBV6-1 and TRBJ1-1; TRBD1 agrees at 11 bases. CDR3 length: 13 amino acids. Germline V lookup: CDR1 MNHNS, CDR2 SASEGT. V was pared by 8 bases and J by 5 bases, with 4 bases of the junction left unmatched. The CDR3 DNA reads TGTGCCAGCTCCGGACAGGGGGCTACTGAAGCTTTCTTT. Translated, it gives CASSGQGATEAFF.

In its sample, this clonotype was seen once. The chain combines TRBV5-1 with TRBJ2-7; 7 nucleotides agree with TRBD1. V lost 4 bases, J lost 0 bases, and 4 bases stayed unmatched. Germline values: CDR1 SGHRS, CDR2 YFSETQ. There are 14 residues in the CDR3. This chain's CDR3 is CASSAGTASYEQYF. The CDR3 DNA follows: TGCGCCAGCAGCGCCGGGACAGCCTCCTACGAGCAGTACTTC. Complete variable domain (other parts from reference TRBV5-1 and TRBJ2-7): KAGVTQTPRYLIKTRGQQVTLSCSPISGHRSVSWYQQTPGQGLQFLFEYFSETQRNKGNFPGRFSGRQFSNSRSEMNVSTLELGDSALYLCASSAGTASYEQYFGPGTRLTVT.

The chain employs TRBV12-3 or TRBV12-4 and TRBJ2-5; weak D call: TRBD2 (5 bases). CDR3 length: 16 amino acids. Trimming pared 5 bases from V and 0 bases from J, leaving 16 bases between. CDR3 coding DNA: TGTGCCAGCAGTGTCGGAGGCGGCAATAACCAAGAGACCCAGTACTTC. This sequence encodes CASSVGGGNNQETQYF.

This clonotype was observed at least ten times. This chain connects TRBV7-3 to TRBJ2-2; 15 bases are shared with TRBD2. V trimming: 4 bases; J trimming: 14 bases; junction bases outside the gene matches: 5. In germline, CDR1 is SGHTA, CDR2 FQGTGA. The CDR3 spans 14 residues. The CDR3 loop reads CASSSGLAGGVLFF. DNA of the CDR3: TGTGCCAGCAGCTCCGGACTAGCGGGGGGGGTCCTGTTTTTT.

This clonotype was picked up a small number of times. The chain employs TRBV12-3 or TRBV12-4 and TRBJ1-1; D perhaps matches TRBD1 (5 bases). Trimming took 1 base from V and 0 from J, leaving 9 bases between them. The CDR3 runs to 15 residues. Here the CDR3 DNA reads TGTGCCAGCAGTTTAGAAGGGGCAGTGAACACTGAAGCTTTCTTT. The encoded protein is CASSLEGAVNTEAFF.